Only a few counts were recorded for the clone carrying this T cell receptor (beta chain). The antigen remains undetermined. These data originate in a study of blood T cells in healthy people across ages. Background on the study: Capture via template switching afforded approximately one barcoded beta molecule per two T cells.

A second PCR, run for about 7 to 11 cycles, used a sample-barcoded 5' primer plus a J-beta primer mix. Researchers report that a template-switch adaptor with 12 random nucleotides tagged each cDNA molecule. TCRdb processed the 5' RACE reads anew with MiXCR; each CDR3 protein has one entry. The table lists roughly 900,000 distinct CDR3 sequences, about 44% of them singletons. This CDR3 contains 14 residues. Between the trimmed V and J ends, which lost 5 bases and 3 bases, there was a span of 13 bases. Germline V lookup: CDR1 MDHEN, CDR2 SYDVKM. The sample providers were healthy Caucasian people from Russia, aged roughly 6 to 90. Overall study findings and caveats: Per-million-T-cell TCR beta diversity fell roughly linearly with age.

This TCR came from a man aged 25 to 40 in good health. The chain uses TRBV28 and TRBJ1-2; D unresolved. The sample taken for sequencing was blood. In nucleotides, the CDR3 is TGTGCCAGCAGTGCTAGCGGGGTTGACTATGGCTACACCTTC. Its protein is CASSASGVDYGYTF.